This T cell receptor beta chain emerged from a study of T cell responses to AZD1222 COVID-19 vaccine (dated by TCRdb to about 2021). Regarding the complete study: TCR sequencing covered fewer than 250 trial participants: 200 to 210 given two doses of AZD1222 and about 26 given two doses of MenACWY control vaccine. Trial participants were enrolled into age subgroups of 18-55, 56-69 and 70-plus years, which contained roughly 140, 27 and 60 TCR-sequenced participants, respectively. Overall study results and their limits: Conclusions about previously exposed vaccinees are limited, since just 6 or 7 AZD1222 recipients were seropositive for SARS-CoV-2 at baseline. Because no day 14 peak-response samples were available, repertoires were characterized only after the peak T cell response. The 56-69-year group was small, and its depth increase did not reach significance, likely because of low power. Participants were mostly white British, with more females than males. The authors suggested clonal diversity may have been underestimated. Nearly half of unique spike-specific TCRs reportedly recognized epitopes outside regions mutated in the B.1.351 and B.1.1.7 variants. Spike-specific TCR breadth and depth rose significantly after two AZD1222 doses compared with day 0 and with MenACWY recipients. CD4 TCRs associated with the vaccine covered the entire spike protein, and the dominant responses were in regions 160-218 and 743-854.

The CDR3 runs 10 amino acids, cysteine and phenylalanine included. The CDR3 DNA has 30 bases and is translated from base 1. The germline ends are 9 bases apart after V is trimmed by 7 bases and J by 8 bases. For CDR1 and CDR2, the germline V gene lists SQVTM and ANQGSEA. The time point label of this sample denotes: about 28 days (+/-7) after the second vaccine dose. The sample's treatment or condition label, in plain terms: meningococcal conjugate vaccine given as trial control. The vaccinee samples were drawn from two UK trials, COV001 and COV002, one of which was a single-blind randomized controlled phase 2/3 trial testing AZD1222 (ChAdOx1 nCoV-19) in healthy adults. For TCRbeta chain sequencing, PBMC samples were collected from trial participants at day 0 and at day 28 after the second dose. The CDR3 regions of human TCRbeta chains were analyzed by immunosequencing. Per the authors' processing: Repertoire TCRs were checked for matches against a reference library of SARS-CoV-2-specific TCRs that had been generated using the MIRA antigen-specificity platform. Breadth was defined as the fraction of unique TCRs that were SARS-CoV-2-associated, and depth was defined as the fraction of total T cells that were SARS-CoV-2-associated. Using the MIRA data, every spike-specific TCR was mapped to the spike region that the TCR reacted to and assigned to either a CD4 or a CD8 class. Log10-transformed breadth and depth values were compared by one-way ANOVA with Sidak's multiple comparisons tests. TCRdb provides this immuneACCESS table in a form limited to in-frame rearrangements. Some clones are lacking; in checked studies, under half of them reflect an unresolved V gene, and why the rest are absent is not known. D and trimming were read from the DNA, whereas the V and J calls and clone size are those reported in that table. Within this sample are under 200,000 clones, with 85% to 95% of them counted one time only. The top ten hold 3.6% of the sample.

Note on this clone: Its antigen is currently not known. There are no base qualities to consult, and no much larger clone falls within one base.

The receptor chain draws on TRBV29-1 and TRBJ2-1; the D gene identity is not certain. The sequence derives from an adult who received the MenACWY meningococcal vaccine as a control. This specimen consisted of peripheral blood, obtained 28 days after the second dose of the MenACWY control vaccine. The nucleotide sequence reads TGCAGCGCATGGGTGGATGAGCAGTTCTTC. Translated, this is CSAWVDEQFF.